Below, 26 T cell receptor beta chains from the same sample are listed, as sequenced in a study of Ad26.COV2.S vaccination and SARS-CoV-2 variants. Treatment reported: 15 to 20 received Ad26.COV2.S at low or high dose, single or two shots; roughly 5 received placebo; per-sample allocation not given. After the first vaccine or placebo injection, samples were drawn on day 63. Libraries were prepared by immunoSEQ multiplex PCR; TCRdb keeps only in-frame clonotypes and omits some of them. The sample shows under 400,000 clones, around 87% of them seen only once. Specimen: peripheral blood, collected in a trial of Ad26.COV2.S vaccine versus placebo. These receptors originate from a person aged 18-60 years who received the Ad26.COV2.S COVID-19 vaccine or a placebo.

V is TRBV4-1 and J is TRBJ1-6; D may be TRBD1 (6 bases). CDR3 length: 16 residues. Per the germline V gene, CDR1 is MGHRA and CDR2 is YSYEKL. Trimming took off 4 bases at V and 2 bases at J, with 12 bases between the two ends. DNA for the CDR3: TGCGCCAGCAGCCCCCACAGGGACACCTATAATTCACCCCTCCACTTT. Its protein is CASSPHRDTYNSPLHF.

J is TRBJ1-2 and V is TRBV4-3, with D tentatively TRBD1 (5 bases). The germline V gene encodes CDR1 LGHNA and CDR2 YSLEER. CDR3 size: 15 residues. Deletions cut 2 bases from V and 8 bases from J, with 18 bases between. The CDR3 nucleotides read TGCGCCAGCAGCCAACCATCCCCGGGGCTTGGAGGCTACACCTTC. This codes for CASSQPSPGLGGYTF.

This clone was observed once. The chain has TRBV14 and TRBJ2-5; no firm D call. The V and J ends lost 1 base and 7 bases respectively, with 10 bases between them. CDR1 SGHDN and CDR2 FVKESK come from the germline V gene. The CDR3 has 13 amino acids. In DNA, the CDR3 is TGTGCCAGCAGCCAAGCCCGGACGGGGACCCAGTACTTC. It yields the protein CASSQARTGTQYF.

CDR3 region: CASSPQGARGEKLFF. The CDR3 region has the DNA TGTGCCAGCAGTCCACAGGGGGCGCGGGGGGAAAAACTGTTTTTT. The chain uses TRBV27 and TRBJ1-4; 9 bases agree with TRBD1. Germline V gene sequence: CDR1 MNHEY, CDR2 SMNVEV (reference sequence). This CDR3 contains 15 residues. V was clipped by 5 bases and J by 8 bases; unmatched bases: 9.

The J gene is TRBJ2-2, the V gene TRBV9, with D maybe TRBD1 (5 bases). This CDR3 spans 14 amino acids. Per the germline V gene, CDR1 is SGDLS and CDR2 is YYNGEE. Between the trimmed V and J ends, which lost 4 bases and 1 base, there was a span of 8 bases. As DNA, the CDR3 is TGTGCCAGCAGCCAAGACAGGAACACCGGGGAGCTGTTTTTT. This translates into CASSQDRNTGELFF.

This clone has a single count. The rearrangement links TRBV9 to TRBJ1-2, with D perhaps TRBD1 (5 bases). Germline lookup yields CDR1 SGDLS and CDR2 YYNGEE. The CDR3 consists of 16 residues. Trimming took 3 bases from V and 5 from J, leaving 20 bases between them. In nucleotides, the CDR3 is TGTGCCAGCAGCGCTCGCCGAGAAGGGACTCAGTATGGCTACACCTTC. Protein: CASSARREGTQYGYTF.

This sequence joins TRBV13 and TRBJ2-6, with 13 bases fitting TRBD2. Germline-derived CDR1 and CDR2 are PRHDT and FYEKMQ (reference sequence). V was pared by 5 bases and J by 1 base, with 5 bases of the junction left unmatched. The CDR3 extends over 18 amino acids. The CDR3 bases are TGTGCCAGCAGCCAAGGACTAGCGGGGGAATCTGGGGCCAACGTCCTGACTTTC. Translating it yields CASSQGLAGESGANVLTF.

V is TRBV12-5 and J is TRBJ2-1; TRBD2 matches at 7 bases. Germline trimming cut 6 bases from V and 6 bases from J; bases unmatched to any gene: 8. The CDR3 is 14 residues long. Germline-derived CDR1 and CDR2 are LGHNT and FRNRAP. The CDR3 sequence is CASGPGLLPNEQFF. In nucleotides, the CDR3 is TGTGCTAGTGGCCCGGGACTACTTCCCAATGAGCAGTTCTTC. Full variable domain (outside the CDR3, taken from reference TRBV12-5 and TRBJ2-1): DARVTQTPRHKVTEMGQEVTMRCQPILGHNTVFWYRQTMMQGLELLAYFRNRAPLDDSGMPKDRFSAEMPDATLATLKIQPSEPRDSAVYFCASGPGLLPNEQFFGPGTRLTVL.

The chain carries TRBV25-1 and TRBJ1-4; D ambiguous. V lost 3 bases and J 0 bases, leaving 8 bases between the germline ends. This CDR3 comprises 15 residues. The V gene's germline CDR1 is MGHDK and CDR2 SYGVNS. The CDR3 DNA sequence: TGTGCCAGCAGTGAGATCCGGGCAACTAATGAAAAACTGTTTTTT. Its translation: CASSEIRATNEKLFF. Full variable domain (remainder filled in from reference TRBV25-1 and TRBJ1-4): EADIYQTPRYLVIGTGKKITLECSQTMGHDKMYWYQQDPGMELHLIHYSYGVNSTEKGDLSSESTVSRIRTEHFPLTLESARPSHTSQYLCASSEIRATNEKLFFGSGTQLSVL.

This chain links TRBV15 with TRBJ1-4; D unclear. The CDR3 is 15 amino acids. V was pared by 3 bases and J by 8 bases, with 16 bases between. The V gene's germline CDR1 is LNHNV and CDR2 YYDKDF (reference sequence). The CDR3 region is CATSRDPGGYEKLFF. The CDR3, as DNA: TGTGCCACCAGCAGGGACCCGGGAGGGTACGAAAAACTGTTTTTT.

This rearrangement joins TRBV9 to TRBJ2-4, with 11 bases identical to TRBD2. CDR1 is SGDLS, CDR2 YYNGEE, per germline. V gave up 0 bases and J gave up 12 bases; unmatched junction bases: 8. This CDR3 has 15 residues. The CDR3, as DNA: TGTGCCAGCAGCGTAGCTCCGGGACTAGCGGAATATCAGTACTTC. This codes for CASSVAPGLAEYQYF.

This clone came up once. The rearrangement uses TRBV11-2 and TRBJ1-2; the D gene is possibly TRBD1 (6 bases). CDR1 and CDR2 from the germline V gene are SGHAT and FQNNGV. The CDR3 runs 14 residues. Trimming removed 0 bases at V and 4 bases at J, with 9 bases between. This CDR3 reads CASSLEQGPYGYTF. CDR3 DNA: TGTGCCAGCAGCTTAGAACAGGGCCCCTATGGCTACACCTTC. The full variable domain, its missing parts supplied by reference TRBV11-2 and TRBJ1-2, is EAGVAQSPRYKIIEKRQSVAFWCNPISGHATLYWYQQILGQGPKLLIQFQNNGVVDDSQLPKDRFSAERLKGVDSTLKIQPAKLEDSAVYLCASSLEQGPYGYTFGSGTRLTVV.

This clone was seen only a few times. The chain recombines TRBV9 with TRBJ2-5; D is possibly TRBD1 or TRBD2 (6 bases each). The V end was cut by 2 bases, the J end by 2 bases, with 10 bases between. Germline V CDR1 and CDR2: SGDLS, YYNGEE. The CDR3 has 14 residues. CDR3 sequence reads: CASSVWGAQETQYF. As DNA, the CDR3 is TGTGCCAGCAGCGTGTGGGGGGCACAAGAGACCCAGTACTTC.

This clone was counted between two and nine times. V usage is TRBV4-1 and J usage is TRBJ1-2; D call uncertain. The V and J ends lost 1 base and 8 bases respectively, with 11 bases between them. There are 13 residues in the CDR3. Germline values: CDR1 MGHRA, CDR2 YSYEKL. The CDR3 spells CASSQGTLGGYTF. For the CDR3, the DNA is TGCGCCAGCAGCCAAGGAACGCTGGGGGGCTACACCTTC.

V usage is TRBV12-5 and J usage is TRBJ1-2, with 10 nucleotides matching TRBD1. The CDR3 covers 14 residues. CDR1 and CDR2 (germline): LGHNT, FRNRAP. With 5 bases clipped from V and 8 bases from J, the junction kept 8 bases outside the gene matches. The CDR3 reads CASGLGQGVEGYTF. DNA for the CDR3: TGTGCTAGTGGTCTTGGACAGGGGGTAGAGGGCTACACCTTC.

V and J are TRBV3-1 (or the pseudogene TRBV3-2) and TRBJ2-3, with 9 bases fitting TRBD1. The CDR3 runs 14 residues. Germline lookup yields CDR1 LGHDT and CDR2 YNNKEL (reference sequence). V trimming: 7 bases; J trimming: 6 bases; junction bases outside the gene matches: 8. Here the CDR3 DNA reads TGTGCCAGCACGGACAGGGGAATGAGGGATACGCAGTATTTT. This codes for CASTDRGMRDTQYF.

The CDR3 sequence is CAWSPVQLIQPQHF. CDR3 nucleotides: TGTGCCTGGAGTCCGGTACAGCTTATCCAGCCCCAGCATTTT. The V gene is TRBV30, the J gene TRBJ1-5; D unclear. Between the trimmed V and J ends, which lost 2 bases and 7 bases, there was a span of 15 bases. This CDR3 comprises 14 residues. The V gene's germline CDR1 is GTSNPN and CDR2 SVGIG (reference sequence).

The V call is TRBV3-1 (or the pseudogene TRBV3-2), the J call TRBJ2-1, with 11 bases identical to TRBD2. V gave up 0 bases and J gave up 3 bases; unmatched junction bases: 1. This CDR3 spans 16 amino acids. From germline, CDR1 is LGHDT and CDR2 YNNKEL (reference sequence). The chain's CDR3 is CASSQDTSGGYNEQFF. CDR3 nucleotides: TGTGCCAGCAGCCAAGATACTAGCGGGGGCTACAATGAGCAGTTCTTC.

This chain links TRBV15 with TRBJ2-1; D not resolved. V gave up 0 bases and J gave up 10 bases, with 10 bases separating them. The length of the CDR3 is 13 residues. Looked up from germline, CDR1 is LNHNV and CDR2 is YYDKDF (reference sequence). The chain's CDR3 is CATSRDYTTEQFF. The CDR3 DNA reads TGTGCCACCAGCAGAGACTACACCACGGAGCAGTTCTTC.

V gene TRBV11-2 combines with J gene TRBJ2-7; no reliable D call. The germline CDR1 and CDR2 sequences are SGHAT and FQNNGV. CDR3 size: 12 residues. Trimming removed 2 bases from V and 1 base from J, with 3 bases in between. CDR3 protein: CASSLTSYEQYF. The CDR3 nucleotides are TGTGCCAGCAGCTTAACATCCTACGAGCAGTACTTC.

This rearrangement joins TRBV3-1 (or the pseudogene TRBV3-2) to TRBJ1-1; tentatively, D is TRBD1 (6 bases). The V end lost 5 bases, the J end lost 3 bases, and 19 bases lay between the germline ends. CDR3 length: 16 residues. Germline loops: CDR1 LGHDT, CDR2 YNNKEL (reference sequence). CDR3 loop: CASSLTGNFADTEAFF. The DNA for the CDR3 is TGTGCCAGCAGCTTGACAGGAAACTTCGCGGACACTGAAGCTTTCTTT.

The V gene is TRBV7-9, the J gene TRBJ1-1, with D unclear. Trimming cost V 1 base and J 8 bases, with 14 bases left between them. The CDR3 length is 14 residues. Germline assignment: CDR1 SEHNR and CDR2 FQNEAQ (reference sequence). As DNA, the CDR3 is TGTGCCAGCAGCTTAGGTCACACCCCAAGAGAAGCTTTCTTT. Its protein is CASSLGHTPREAFF.

The V gene is TRBV18, the J gene TRBJ2-3; TRBD2 agrees at 11 bases. The CDR3 extends over 16 amino acids. Germline CDR1 is KGHSH and CDR2 is LQKENI. With V trimmed by 4 bases and J by 2 bases, 5 bases remained unmatched. For the CDR3, the DNA is TGTGCCAGCTCACTTAGACTAGCGGGGCTCACAGATACGCAGTATTTT. Residues: CASSLRLAGLTDTQYF.

This clone has just one count. This rearrangement joins TRBV5-4 to TRBJ2-7; 7 bases fit TRBD1. The junction had 6 bases not matched to a gene; V was cut back by 2 bases and J by 1 base. The length of the CDR3 is 15 residues. The V gene's germline CDR1 is SGHNT and CDR2 YYREEE (reference sequence). Here the CDR3 reads CASSFRDSASYEQYF. DNA for the CDR3: TGTGCCAGCAGCTTCCGGGACAGTGCATCCTACGAGCAGTACTTC. Full variable domain (remainder filled in from reference TRBV5-4 and TRBJ2-7): ETGVTQSPTHLIKTRGQQVTLRCSSQSGHNTVSWYQQALGQGPQFIFQYYREEENGRGNFPPRFSGLQFPNYSSELNVNALELDDSALYLCASSFRDSASYEQYFGPGTRLTVT.

This clone was seen a single time. V and J are TRBV10-3 and TRBJ2-3; 7 nucleotides align to TRBD2. CDR3 length equals 14 residues. Looked up from germline, CDR1 is ENHRY and CDR2 is SYGVKD. Trimming at V came to 7 bases and at J to 1 base, leaving 5 bases not matched to a gene. As DNA, the CDR3 is TGTGCCATCACAGGCGGGGGACGCACAGATACGCAGTATTTT. Its protein is CAITGGGRTDTQYF.

CDR3 nucleotides: TGTGCCAGCAGCGTCCAAGGGTCGAGGGAGACCCAGTACTTC. Its protein product is CASSVQGSRETQYF. The rearrangement links TRBV9 to TRBJ2-5; D gene unclear. The V gene's germline CDR1 is SGDLS and CDR2 YYNGEE. This CDR3 contains 14 residues. Trimming stripped 2 bases from V and 5 bases from J, with 13 bases between.